Sequencing of this T cell receptor beta chain was carried out in a study of cytomegalovirus exposure and HLA in healthy donors. Study context: The same platform used for the 650 to 700 first-cohort repertoires was also used for the 95 to 150 validation repertoires, as a later analysis reported.

Using immunoSEQ multiplex PCR, the repertoire was profiled, and TCRdb retains in-frame clones only, with some absent. This table holds about 97,000 clones, about 95% found once. The sequence was collected from a young woman in good health and CMV-seronegative. The sequencing input was PBMCs.

CDR3 nucleotide sequence: TGTGCCAGCAGCCCTCCGAGTACAGATACGCAGTATTTT. This codes for CASSPPSTDTQYF. The chain combines TRBV5-6 with TRBJ2-3; D gene unclear. Trimming cost V 4 bases and J 3 bases, with 9 bases left between them. Germline V lookup: CDR1 SGHDT, CDR2 YYEEEE. The CDR3 spans 13 residues.